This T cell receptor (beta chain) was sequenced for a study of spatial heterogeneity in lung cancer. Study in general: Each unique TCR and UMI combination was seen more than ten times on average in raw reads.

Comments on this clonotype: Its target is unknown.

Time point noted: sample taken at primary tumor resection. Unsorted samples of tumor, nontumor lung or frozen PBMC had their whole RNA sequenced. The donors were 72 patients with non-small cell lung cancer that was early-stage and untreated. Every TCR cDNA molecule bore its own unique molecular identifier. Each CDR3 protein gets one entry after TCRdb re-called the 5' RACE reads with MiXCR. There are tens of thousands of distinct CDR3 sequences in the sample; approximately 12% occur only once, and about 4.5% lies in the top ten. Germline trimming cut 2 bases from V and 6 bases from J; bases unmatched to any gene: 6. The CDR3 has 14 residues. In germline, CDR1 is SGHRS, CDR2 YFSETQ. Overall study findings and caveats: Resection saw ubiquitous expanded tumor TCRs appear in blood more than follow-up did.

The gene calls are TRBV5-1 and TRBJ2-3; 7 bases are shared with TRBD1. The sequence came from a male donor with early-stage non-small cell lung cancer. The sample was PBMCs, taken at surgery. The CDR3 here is CASSLQGTTDTQYF. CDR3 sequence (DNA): TGCGCCAGCAGCTTACAGGGGACGACGGATACGCAGTATTTT.